These 7 T cell receptor beta chains came from one sample sequenced in a study of T cells in Graves' hyperthyroidism and ophthalmopathy. What was amplified from RNA transcripts were TCR beta CDR3 regions. HTBI primers were employed in a first-round RT-PCR of the TCR CDR3. One entry per CDR3 protein results from TCRdb running MiXCR on the multiplex PCR reads. The sample records 500,000 or so distinct CDR3 sequences, more than 15% being singletons. The specimen sequenced was blood. Receptors were obtained from a woman under 30 with Graves' ophthalmopathy.

The chain couples TRBV6-6 to TRBJ2-1; 8 bases fit TRBD2. Germline loops: CDR1 MNHNY, CDR2 SVGAGI (reference sequence). Trimming cost V 2 bases and J 8 bases; bases outside gene matches: 14. CDR3 length equals 17 residues. The CDR3 loop is CASSYTPSAGGEDEQFF. CDR3 nucleotides: TGTGCCAGCAGTTACACCCCTAGCGCGGGGGGCGAGGATGAGCAGTTCTTC.

This clonotype showed up many times. V and J are TRBV5-6 and TRBJ1-5; D not resolved. The CDR3 has 15 amino acids. Germline CDR1 SGHDT, CDR2 YYEEEE. V was trimmed by 0 bases and J by 2 bases, leaving 9 bases between them. This chain's CDR3 is CASSLGGPGNQPQHF. The DNA of the CDR3 is TGTGCCAGCAGCTTGGGCGGTCCGGGCAATCAGCCCCAGCATTTT.

In its sample, this clonotype was seen many times. V and J are TRBV11-2 and TRBJ1-2; weak D call: TRBD1 (5 bases). The germline V gene has CDR1 SGHAT and CDR2 FQNNGV. V gave up 5 bases and J gave up 6 bases, with 16 bases separating them. The CDR3 covers 14 residues. In nucleotides, the CDR3 is TGTGCCAGCAGCATCTACAGGACCCTAGATGGCTACACCTTC. This encodes CASSIYRTLDGYTF.

This clonotype was seen ten or more times. This chain joins TRBV20-1 and TRBJ2-3, with D unclear. The CDR3 covers 12 residues. Looked up from germline, CDR1 is DFQATT and CDR2 is SNEGSKA (reference sequence). The ends were cut back, 4 bases at V and 1 base at J, with 6 bases in the middle. The CDR3 DNA sequence: TGCAGTGCTACCGCGGGCACAGATACGCAGTATTTT. Residues: CSATAGTDTQYF.

The CDR3 spells CSARQDLGGYTF. In DNA, the CDR3 is TGCAGCGCTAGACAGGACCTGGGTGGCTACACCTTC. The rearrangement links TRBV29-1 to TRBJ1-2; D is possibly TRBD1 (6 bases). This CDR3 has 12 amino acids. Germline V lookup: CDR1 SQVTM, CDR2 ANQGSEA. V was pared by 7 bases and J by 7 bases, with 16 bases between.

This clonotype was picked up many times. This chain uses TRBV5-5 with TRBJ2-7; TRBD1 might be the D (6 bases). This CDR3 region has 12 residues. Germline V gene lookup returns CDR1 SGHKS and CDR2 YYEKEE (reference sequence). Between the trimmed V and J ends, which lost 2 bases and 5 bases, there was a span of 8 bases. The CDR3 is CASSFSGDEQYF. Here the CDR3 DNA reads TGTGCCAGCAGCTTTTCAGGGGACGAGCAGTACTTC.

This clonotype was observed at least ten times. The chain couples TRBV4-1 to TRBJ2-3; possibly TRBD1 or TRBD2 for D (5 bases each). Germline values: CDR1 MGHRA, CDR2 YSYEKL. V gave up 5 bases and J gave up 2 bases, with 14 bases separating them. The CDR3 consists of 15 residues. In nucleotides, the CDR3 is TGCGCCAGCAGCTCCCGGGACGGTCTCACAGATACGCAGTATTTT. Translation: CASSSRDGLTDTQYF.